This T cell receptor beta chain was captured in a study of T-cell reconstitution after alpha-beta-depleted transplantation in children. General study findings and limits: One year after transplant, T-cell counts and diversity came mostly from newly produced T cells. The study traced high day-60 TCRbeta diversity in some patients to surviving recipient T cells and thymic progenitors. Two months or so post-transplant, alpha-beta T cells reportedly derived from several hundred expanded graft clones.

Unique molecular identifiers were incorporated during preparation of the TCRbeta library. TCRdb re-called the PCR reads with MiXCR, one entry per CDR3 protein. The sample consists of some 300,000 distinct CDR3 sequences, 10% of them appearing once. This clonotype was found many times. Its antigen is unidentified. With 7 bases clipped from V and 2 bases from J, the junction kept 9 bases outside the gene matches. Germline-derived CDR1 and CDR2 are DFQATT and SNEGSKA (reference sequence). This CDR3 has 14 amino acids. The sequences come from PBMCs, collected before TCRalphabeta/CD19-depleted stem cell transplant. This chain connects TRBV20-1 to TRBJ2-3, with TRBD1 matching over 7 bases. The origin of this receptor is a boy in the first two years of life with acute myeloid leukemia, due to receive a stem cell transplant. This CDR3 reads CSGRRQGSTDTQYF. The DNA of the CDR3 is TGCAGTGGTAGGCGACAGGGATCCACAGATACGCAGTATTTT.